These 24 T cell receptor beta chains originate from one sample sequenced in a study of cytomegalovirus exposure and HLA in healthy donors. Vbeta (60) and Jbeta (13) primers were used in the PCR. The repertoire was sequenced with immunoSEQ multiplex PCR; TCRdb's copy has only in-frame clones and lacks some. The sample includes approximately 220,000 clones, about 83% of them seen just once. Source material: PBMCs. Source of these receptors: a man in his forties in good health and CMV-seronegative.

CDR3 in amino acids: CASKGGGQGAFF. The CDR3 bases are TGTGCCAGCAAGGGGGGGGGCCAGGGGGCTTTCTTT. The chain has TRBV5-4 and TRBJ1-1; TRBD1 might be the D (6 bases). CDR1 is SGHNT, CDR2 YYREEE, per germline (reference sequence). The CDR3 runs 12 residues. V was shortened by 6 bases and J by 11 bases, with 17 bases between the two germline ends.

The gene calls are TRBV6-5 and TRBJ2-2, with TRBD1 identical over 9 bases. The CDR3 contains 15 residues. V lost 5 bases to trimming and J lost 5 bases; unmatched junction nucleotides: 6. Germline CDR1 and CDR2: MNHEY and SVGAGI. In DNA, the CDR3 is TGTGCCAGCAGTGGACGACAGGGGGGGACCGGGGAGCTGTTTTTT. Translation: CASSGRQGGTGELFF.

This clone was found once. This chain links TRBV6-5 with TRBJ1-3, with 8 bases lining up with TRBD1. Germline V lookup: CDR1 MNHEY, CDR2 SVGAGI. This CDR3 spans 15 amino acids. With 6 bases clipped from V and 2 bases from J, the junction kept 6 bases outside the gene matches. The DNA of the CDR3 is TGTGCCAGCAGCCGACAGGGGATAACTGGAAACACCATATATTTT. Its translation: CASSRQGITGNTIYF.

The rearrangement joins TRBV7-2 to TRBJ2-3; D remains unclear. The CDR3 sequence is 12 residues long. The germline V gene has CDR1 SGHTA and CDR2 FQGNSA. Trimming took 8 bases from V and 5 from J, leaving 11 bases between them. The CDR3 sequence: CASGTILDTQYF. The CDR3 DNA is TGTGCCAGCGGAACTATTTTAGATACGCAGTATTTT.

The rearrangement links TRBV6-1 to TRBJ1-1; a possible D gene is TRBD1 (6 bases). The V and J ends lost 5 bases and 5 bases respectively, with 18 bases between them. The CDR3 contains 15 residues. Germline-derived CDR1 and CDR2 are MNHNS and SASEGT. CDR3 in DNA: TGTGCCAGCAGTCCCCCGGGGGGCAGGGGAACTGAAGCTTTCTTT. Protein sequence: CASSPPGGRGTEAFF.

This chain connects TRBV28 to TRBJ1-2; D is possibly TRBD1 (6 bases). The CDR3 loop spans 14 amino acids. The V end was cut by 3 bases, the J end by 3 bases, with 11 bases between. CDR1 is MDHEN, CDR2 SYDVKM, per germline. The chain's CDR3 is CASSFRNRDYGYTF. The CDR3 bases are TGTGCCAGCAGTTTCCGGAACAGGGACTATGGCTACACCTTC.

The chain has TRBV2 and TRBJ1-1; a weak D match, TRBD1 (6 bases). This CDR3 region has 12 residues. Germline V gives CDR1 SNHLY, CDR2 FYNNEI. The V end was cut by 11 bases, the J end by 2 bases, with 12 bases between. The CDR3, as DNA: TGTGCCGGAAGGACAGATAACACTGAAGCTTTCTTT. Residues: CAGRTDNTEAFF.

This clone was seen just once. This sequence joins TRBV9 and TRBJ2-1, with a tentative D call TRBD1 (5 bases). Trimming removed 4 bases at V and 3 bases at J, with 20 bases between. The germline V gene has CDR1 SGDLS and CDR2 YYNGEE. The CDR3 length is 17 residues. CDR3 sequence: CASSPRKGEGVYNEQFF. DNA for the CDR3: TGTGCCAGCAGCCCGCGGAAAGGGGAAGGGGTCTACAATGAGCAGTTCTTC.

The V gene is TRBV28, the J gene TRBJ2-1; D unresolved. Trimming removed 5 bases at V and 0 bases at J, with 5 bases between. Per germline, CDR1 MDHEN and CDR2 SYDVKM. There are 13 residues in the CDR3. The CDR3 is CASSLSSYNEQFF. CDR3 DNA: TGTGCCAGCAGTCTCAGCTCCTACAATGAGCAGTTCTTC.

The chain joins TRBV5-1 to TRBJ2-2; the match to TRBD1 covers 10 bases. Unmatched junction bases numbered 16, after V lost 1 base and J lost 4 bases. Germline loops: CDR1 SGHRS, CDR2 YFSETQ. The CDR3 runs to 20 residues. DNA for the CDR3: TGCGCCAGCAGCTTGCCCAGGACAGGGGGGGGAATATGGGGCACCGGGGAGCTGTTTTTT. It translates to CASSLPRTGGGIWGTGELFF.

The chain employs TRBV6-4 and TRBJ2-5; TRBD2 matches at 7 bases. The assigned J gene may be wrong: the sequence end matches TRBJ2-7 better. From germline, CDR1 is MRHNA and CDR2 SNTAGT. This CDR3 is 14 amino acids long. In nucleotides, the CDR3 is TGTGCCAGCATGAGGACTAGAGTAACCTACGAGCAGTACTTC. It specifies CASMRTRVTYEQYF.

This clone has just one count. CDR3 nucleotides: TGTCCTTGGCGCGCCCAGCAGTGCGCCGGGGGACTCACAGATACGCAGTATTTT. Translated: CPWRAQQCAGGLTDTQYF. The chain combines TRBV25-1 with TRBJ2-3, with D maybe TRBD2 (6 bases). CDR3 length: 18 amino acids. Germline V lookup: CDR1 MGHDK, CDR2 SYGVNS.

V and J are TRBV2 and TRBJ1-2; D is undetermined. Trimming pared 2 bases from V and 0 bases from J, leaving 10 bases between. CDR3 size: 15 residues. Per germline, CDR1 SNHLY and CDR2 FYNNEI. CDR3 nucleotide sequence: TGTGCCAGCAGTGAAAGGCGGGAGGCTAACTATGGCTACACCTTC. The encoded protein is CASSERREANYGYTF.

The chain carries TRBV5-4 and TRBJ2-2; D remains unclear. Trimming cost V 4 bases and J 1 base, with 11 bases left between them. The CDR3 totals 15 residues. Germline CDR1 reads SGHNT; CDR2 reads YYREEE (reference sequence). CDR3 amino acids: CASSNGGVNTGELFF. In DNA, the CDR3 is TGTGCCAGCAGCAACGGCGGCGTGAACACCGGGGAGCTGTTTTTT.

V and J are TRBV6-5 and TRBJ1-3; D perhaps matches TRBD1 (5 bases). The germline CDR1 and CDR2 sequences are MNHEY and SVGAGI. Trimming shortened V by 6 bases and J by 2 bases, and 14 bases separated the two germline ends. CDR3 length: 15 residues. This CDR3 is CASRLASRAGNTIYF. The DNA for the CDR3 is TGTGCCAGCAGACTCGCCTCCAGGGCTGGAAACACCATATATTTT.

This sequence joins TRBV28 and TRBJ2-7; D perhaps matches TRBD1 (5 bases). Trimming took 2 bases from V and 3 from J, leaving 8 bases between them. The CDR3 runs 13 residues. From germline, CDR1 is MDHEN and CDR2 SYDVKM. This chain's CDR3 is CASSLPRDYEQYF. DNA of the CDR3: TGTGCCAGCAGTTTACCCAGGGACTACGAGCAGTACTTC.

The chain carries TRBV6-5 and TRBJ2-4; tentatively, D is TRBD2 (5 bases). CDR1 is MNHEY, CDR2 SVGAGI, per germline. Trimming stripped 10 bases from V and 6 bases from J, with 13 bases between. The CDR3 consists of 12 residues. CDR3 sequence reads: CATEVGGNIQYF. The CDR3 region has the DNA TGTGCCACTGAGGTTGGAGGAAACATTCAGTACTTC.

The chain employs TRBV15 and TRBJ2-7, with 9 positions matching TRBD1. Trimming cost V 2 bases and J 3 bases; bases outside gene matches: 5. The germline V gene has CDR1 LNHNV and CDR2 YYDKDF (reference sequence). The CDR3 consists of 15 residues. CDR3 loop: CATSRLDRGFYEQYF. The CDR3 nucleotides are TGTGCCACCAGCAGACTTGACAGGGGGTTCTACGAGCAGTACTTC. Filled out from reference TRBV15 and TRBJ2-7, the complete variable domain reads DAMVIQNPRYQVTQFGKPVTLSCSQTLNHNVMYWYQQKSSQAPKLLFHYYDKDFNNEADTPDNFQSRRPNTSFCFLDIRSPGLGDTAMYLCATSRLDRGFYEQYFGPGTRLTVT.

Regarding this clone: This specimen includes other DNA sequences encoding the same CDR3. The J gene is TRBJ1-5, the V gene TRBV15; D unclear. The V end lost 4 bases, the J end lost 1 base, and 8 bases lay between the germline ends. From germline, CDR1 is LNHNV and CDR2 YYDKDF (reference sequence). The CDR3 has 14 amino acids. The CDR3 here is CATSIGGSNQPQHF. DNA for the CDR3: TGTGCCACCAGCATTGGAGGAAGCAATCAGCCCCAGCATTTT.

The rearrangement links TRBV27 to TRBJ2-1, with 9 nucleotides matching TRBD2. Per germline, CDR1 MNHEY and CDR2 SMNVEV (reference sequence). CDR3 length equals 15 residues. With V trimmed by 4 bases and J by 3 bases, 4 bases remained unmatched. The CDR3 is CASSSSSGIYNEQFF. CDR3 DNA: TGTGCCAGCAGTTCTTCTAGCGGGATCTACAATGAGCAGTTCTTC.

The genes are TRBV29-1 and TRBJ1-1; possibly TRBD1 for D (5 bases). This CDR3 has 14 amino acids. Per the germline V gene, CDR1 is SQVTM and CDR2 is ANQGSEA. V was clipped by 4 bases and J by 1 base, with 13 bases between them. The chain's CDR3 is CSVAVSGPNTEAFF. The DNA of the CDR3 is TGCAGCGTTGCGGTGTCAGGGCCGAACACTGAAGCTTTCTTT.

The J gene is TRBJ2-1, the V gene TRBV5-1, with 10 bases matching TRBD1. This CDR3 comprises 15 residues. Looked up from germline, CDR1 is SGHRS and CDR2 is YFSETQ. Trimming took 0 bases from V and 6 from J; bases not matched to a gene: 3. The CDR3, as DNA: TGCGCCAGCAGCTTGGGACAGGGGGCAGGCAATGAGCAGTTCTTC. Translating gives CASSLGQGAGNEQFF.

This chain joins TRBV7-8 and TRBJ2-2; 10 bases are a match to TRBD1. The CDR3 spans 16 residues. CDR1 and CDR2 from the germline V gene are SGHVS and FQNEAQ. J gave up 2 bases and V 3 bases, and 3 bases lay outside the gene matches. CDR3 nucleotides: TGTGCCAGCAGCTTCCGGGACAGGGGCAACACCGGGGAGCTGTTTTTT. The encoded protein is CASSFRDRGNTGELFF. Combining the CDR3 with reference TRBV7-8 and TRBJ2-2 gives the whole variable domain GAGVSQSPRYKVAKRGQDVALRCDPISGHVSLFWYQQALGQGPEFLTYFQNEAQLDKSGLPSDRFFAERPEGSVSTLKIQRTQQEDSAVYLCASSFRDRGNTGELFFGEGSRLTVL.

The chain is built from TRBV7-9 and TRBJ2-7, with 8 positions matching TRBD2. CDR1 and CDR2 (germline): SEHNR, FQNEAQ (reference sequence). CDR3 length: 17 amino acids. The junction had 8 bases not matched to a gene; V was cut back by 1 base and J by 0 bases. The CDR3 region has the DNA TGTGCCAGCAGCTTAGGCACCCGTAGCGGGAACTCCTACGAGCAGTACTTC. This translates into CASSLGTRSGNSYEQYF.